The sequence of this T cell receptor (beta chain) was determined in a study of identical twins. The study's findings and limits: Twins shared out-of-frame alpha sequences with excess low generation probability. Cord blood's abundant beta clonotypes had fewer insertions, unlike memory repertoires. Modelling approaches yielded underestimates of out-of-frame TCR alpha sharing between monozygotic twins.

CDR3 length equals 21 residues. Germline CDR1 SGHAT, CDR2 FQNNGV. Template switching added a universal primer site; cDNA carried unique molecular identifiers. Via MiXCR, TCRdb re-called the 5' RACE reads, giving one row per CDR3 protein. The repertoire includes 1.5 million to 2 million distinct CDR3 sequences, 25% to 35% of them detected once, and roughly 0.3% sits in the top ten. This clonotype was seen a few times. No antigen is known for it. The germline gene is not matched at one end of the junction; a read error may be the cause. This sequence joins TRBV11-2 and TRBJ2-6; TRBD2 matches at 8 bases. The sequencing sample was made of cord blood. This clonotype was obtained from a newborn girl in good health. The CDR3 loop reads CASSLVVGGTRALSGANVLTF. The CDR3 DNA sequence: TGTGCCAGCAGTTTAGTCGTTGGCGGGACTAGGGCACTCTCTGGGGCCAACGTCCTGACTTTC. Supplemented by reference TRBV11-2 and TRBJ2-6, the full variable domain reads EAGVAQSPRYKIIEKRQSVAFWCNPISGHATLYWYQQILGQGPKLLIQFQNNGVVDDSQLPKDRFSAERLKGVDSTLKIQPAKLEDSAVYLCASSLVVGGTRALSGANVLTFGAGSRLTVL.